This T cell receptor beta chain was sequenced in a study of T cell responses to AZD1222 COVID-19 vaccine. Study conclusions and caveats: The breadth and depth of Spike-specific TCRs increased once two AZD1222 doses had been given. Sampling that yielded the repertoires occurred only after the peak T cell response. Only a handful of AZD1222 recipients tested seropositive at baseline.

The repertoire was sequenced with immunoSEQ multiplex PCR; TCRdb's copy has only in-frame clones and lacks some. The table lists about 180,000 clones, 85% to 95% of them singletons. For this clone: Its antigen is still unknown.

Trimming shortened V by 3 bases and J by 6 bases, and 9 bases separated the two germline ends. The V gene's germline CDR1 is DFQATT and CDR2 SNEGSKA (reference sequence). This CDR3 is 12 amino acids long. The chain links TRBV20-1 to TRBJ1-5, with D possibly matching TRBD1 (5 bases). Material: peripheral blood, obtained 28 days after the second dose of the MenACWY control vaccine. This clonotype originated in an adult who received the MenACWY meningococcal vaccine as a control. The CDR3 region is CSASRDGQPQHF. The CDR3 DNA reads TGCAGTGCTAGTCGGGACGGTCAGCCCCAGCATTTT.